This T cell receptor (beta chain) was recovered during a study of cytomegalovirus exposure and HLA in healthy donors. 13 Jbeta primers and 60 Vbeta primers were used for the PCR. Generated by immunoSEQ multiplex PCR, the TCRdb table keeps only in-frame clones and is missing some. The data show roughly 200,000 clones, with approximately 85% seen just once and approximately 2.4% held by the top ten. There are 13 residues in the CDR3. CDR1 and CDR2 (germline): SGHRS, YFSETQ. V was pared by 0 bases and J by 5 bases, with 8 bases between. The sequence was collected from a woman aged 50 to 65 in good health and CMV-seronegative. Specimen: PBMCs. V gene TRBV5-1 combines with J gene TRBJ1-1; D call uncertain. CDR3 region: CASSLAVSTEAFF. The CDR3 DNA reads TGCGCCAGCAGCTTGGCCGTGAGTACTGAAGCTTTCTTT.